This T cell receptor beta chain was captured in a study of control samples from healthy donors and cancer patients. Some clones are missing from TCRdb's copy, which holds only in-frame ones; the method was immunoSEQ multiplex PCR. The sample contains around 70,000 clones, 83% of which appear only once. The clonotype comes from a man between 60 and 75 years old in good health. The specimen was blood.

CDR3 in amino acids: CASSLVKTPTYNEQFF. Here the CDR3 DNA reads TGTGCCAGCAGCTTAGTAAAGACTCCAACCTACAATGAGCAGTTCTTC. The V call is TRBV7-2, the J call TRBJ2-1; D unclear. Germline V gene lookup returns CDR1 SGHTA and CDR2 FQGNSA. V was shortened by 1 base and J by 2 bases, with 12 bases between the two germline ends. The CDR3 consists of 16 residues.